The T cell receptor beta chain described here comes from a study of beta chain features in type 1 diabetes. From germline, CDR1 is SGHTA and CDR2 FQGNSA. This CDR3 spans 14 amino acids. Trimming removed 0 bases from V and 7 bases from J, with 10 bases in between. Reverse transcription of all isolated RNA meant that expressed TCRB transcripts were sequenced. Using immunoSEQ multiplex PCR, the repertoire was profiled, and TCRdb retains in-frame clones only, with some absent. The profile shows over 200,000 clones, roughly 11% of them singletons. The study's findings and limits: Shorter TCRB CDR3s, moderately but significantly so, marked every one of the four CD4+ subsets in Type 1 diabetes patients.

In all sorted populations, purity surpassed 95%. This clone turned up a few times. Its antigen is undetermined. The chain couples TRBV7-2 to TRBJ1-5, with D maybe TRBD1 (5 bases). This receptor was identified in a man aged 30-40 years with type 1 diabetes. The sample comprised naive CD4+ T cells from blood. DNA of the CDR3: TGTGCCAGCAGCTTAGCGGGGGGGAGGCAGCCCCAGCATTTT. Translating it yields CASSLAGGRQPQHF.